These 17 T cell receptor beta chains were all obtained from the same sample, sequenced in a study of blood T cells in healthy people across ages. For the second PCR, which ran for about 6 to 11 cycles, a sample-barcoded 5' primer and a J-beta primer mix were used. TCRdb independently ran MiXCR on the 5' RACE reads; one entry per CDR3 protein. The sample lists some 900,000 distinct CDR3 sequences; around 48% were seen once. Sequenced: blood. Every receptor here comes from a young man in good health.

This sequence joins TRBV11-3 and TRBJ2-1, with 7 positions matching TRBD2. Germline V gives CDR1 SGHNT, CDR2 YENEEA. The CDR3 extends over 18 amino acids. J gave up 0 bases and V 1 base, and 9 bases lay outside the gene matches. The DNA of the CDR3 is TGTGCCAGCAGCTTAGTCTGGGCGGGGGATAGCTCCTACAATGAGCAGTTCTTC. This sequence encodes CASSLVWAGDSSYNEQFF.

This clonotype has just a few counts. This chain links TRBV27 with TRBJ2-5; no firm D call. V dropped 4 bases and J dropped 5 bases, with 11 bases sitting between them. This CDR3 region has 13 residues. CDR1 is MNHEY, CDR2 SMNVEV, per germline (reference sequence). The CDR3 DNA is TGTGCCAGCAGTTCTAACGCTTTGGAGACCCAGTACTTC. Translation: CASSSNALETQYF.

This clonotype was observed a handful of times. The chain recombines TRBV29-1 with TRBJ2-3, with 12 bases lining up with TRBD2. V trimming: 4 bases; J trimming: 2 bases; junction bases outside the gene matches: 4. The germline V gene has CDR1 SQVTM and CDR2 ANQGSEA. The CDR3 sequence is 15 residues long. CDR3 nucleotide sequence: TGCAGCGTTGTATGGACTAGCGGGGCCACAGATACGCAGTATTTT. Translation: CSVVWTSGATDTQYF.

The V and J genes are TRBV6-5 and TRBJ1-2; 7 nucleotides agree with TRBD1. The CDR3 is 14 amino acids. V lost 7 bases and J lost 4; bases outside the gene matches: 9. CDR1 and CDR2 from the germline V gene are MNHEY and SVGAGI. The CDR3 loop is CASTRQGGSYGYTF. The DNA for the CDR3 is TGTGCCAGCACCAGACAGGGAGGAAGCTATGGCTACACCTTC.

The genes are TRBV11-2 and TRBJ2-4; tentatively, D is TRBD2 (5 bases). Trimming cost V 2 bases and J 8 bases, with 13 bases left between them. This CDR3 comprises 14 residues. Germline CDR1 reads SGHAT; CDR2 reads FQNNGV. The DNA of the CDR3 is TGTGCCAGCAGCTTAACAAAACTAGAGGACATTCAGTACTTC. This gives the protein CASSLTKLEDIQYF.

The gene calls are TRBV2 and TRBJ2-7, with 8 nucleotides matching TRBD1. The end of the DNA fits TRBJ2-5 better, so the J call may be wrong. The CDR3 totals 13 residues. Germline V gene data show CDR1 as SNHLY and CDR2 as FYNNEI. CDR3 nucleotides: TGTGCCAGCAGTGGGGACAGGAAGGAGACCCAGTACTTC. Encoded protein: CASSGDRKETQYF.

The chain uses TRBV4-2 and TRBJ2-3, with TRBD2 matching over 9 bases. In germline, CDR1 is LGHNA, CDR2 YNFKEQ. Trimming took 0 bases from V and 5 from J; bases not matched to a gene: 12. The CDR3 is made up of 18 amino acids. Here the CDR3 DNA reads TGTGCCAGCAGCCAAGATGGGGTTGCGGCGGGGGGGATAGATACGCAGTATTTT. Its protein is CASSQDGVAAGGIDTQYF.

The chain employs TRBV4-3 and TRBJ2-3; D remains unclear. The CDR3 extends over 15 amino acids. V lost 0 bases to trimming and J lost 2 bases, with 9 bases between them. Per germline, CDR1 LGHNA and CDR2 YSLEER. CDR3 sequence reads: CASSQDGQLTDTQYF. The CDR3 DNA follows: TGCGCCAGCAGCCAAGACGGGCAACTCACAGATACGCAGTATTTT.

This clonotype was detected only a few times. The genes are TRBV12-3 or TRBV12-4 and TRBJ2-1; D may be TRBD2 (7 bases). The J call is doubtful: the DNA matches TRBJ2-7 better. The CDR3 runs 16 residues. For the CDR3, the DNA is TGTGCCAGCAGTTTAAGGGGGGGTTTATCCTACAATGAGCAGTACTTC. Translation gives CASSLRGGLSYNEQYF.

J is TRBJ2-7 and V is TRBV6-1; the match to TRBD1 covers 7 bases. CDR1 and CDR2 from the germline V gene are MNHNS and SASEGT. The CDR3 has 14 residues. The ends lost 7 bases at V and 2 bases at J; junction bases unmatched: 8. Written as DNA, the CDR3 is TGTGCCAGCACCAAGGACAGGCTTACCTACGAGCAGTACTTC. It encodes CASTKDRLTYEQYF.

The chain uses TRBV4-3 and TRBJ2-3, with D unclear. Germline values: CDR1 LGHNA, CDR2 YSLEER. The ends were cut back, 1 base at V and 0 bases at J, with 11 bases in the middle. There are 16 residues in the CDR3. CDR3 sequence: CASSQVGSPSTDTQYF. CDR3 in DNA: TGCGCCAGCAGCCAAGTTGGCAGTCCGAGCACAGATACGCAGTATTTT.

The sample holds a few counts of this clonotype. This chain joins TRBV27 and TRBJ2-7; TRBD1 aligns across 7 bases. Germline CDR1 reads MNHEY; CDR2 reads SMNVEV (reference sequence). V was pared by 6 bases and J by 8 bases, with 7 bases of the junction left unmatched. The CDR3 contains 12 residues. The CDR3 sequence: CASSRRQGQQYF. The CDR3 DNA reads as TGTGCCAGCAGCCGCCGACAGGGCCAGCAGTACTTC.

The chain joins TRBV30 to TRBJ2-5; no firm D call. Germline CDR1 is GTSNPN and CDR2 is SVGIG (reference sequence). Trimming removed 2 bases at V and 6 bases at J, with 10 bases between. CDR3 length equals 12 residues. The CDR3 coding sequence is TGTGCCTGGAGTTTTTATTCGCAGACCCAGTACTTC. It is translated as CAWSFYSQTQYF.

The gene calls are TRBV10-3 and TRBJ2-1; D might be TRBD1 (5 bases). Germline assignment: CDR1 ENHRY and CDR2 SYGVKD. V was shortened by 2 bases and J by 6 bases, with 14 bases between the two germline ends. The CDR3 runs 15 residues. The CDR3 nucleotides are TGTGCCATCAGTGAGAGAAAGGGGAAGGTCAATGAGCAGTTCTTC. It yields the protein CAISERKGKVNEQFF.

Only a few counts were recorded for this clonotype. V usage is TRBV6-5 and J usage is TRBJ2-7, with TRBD1 matching 7 bases. The V gene's germline CDR1 is MNHEY and CDR2 SVGAGI. V lost 6 bases, J lost 2 bases, and 7 bases stayed unmatched. The CDR3 consists of 14 residues. CDR3 region: CASRTTGDPYEQYF. CDR3 nucleotides: TGTGCCAGCAGGACTACAGGGGACCCCTACGAGCAGTACTTC.

The chain recombines TRBV20-1 with TRBJ2-3, with 9 bases matching TRBD1. V trimming: 5 bases; J trimming: 0 bases; junction bases outside the gene matches: 12. Germline CDR1 DFQATT, CDR2 SNEGSKA (reference sequence). The CDR3 extends over 17 amino acids. CDR3 coding DNA: TGCAGTGCTCCCCCCCGGGACAGGGTTAGGAGCACAGATACGCAGTATTTT. As protein: CSAPPRDRVRSTDTQYF.

This clonotype was counted between two and nine times. This rearrangement joins TRBV18 to TRBJ2-3, with D unclear. Germline loops: CDR1 KGHSH, CDR2 LQKENI. V was clipped by 3 bases and J by 0 bases, with 16 bases between them. The CDR3 spans 17 residues. The CDR3 DNA is TGTGCCAGCTCACCCCCGTCGAGGATACTTAGCACAGATACGCAGTATTTT. This encodes CASSPPSRILSTDTQYF.